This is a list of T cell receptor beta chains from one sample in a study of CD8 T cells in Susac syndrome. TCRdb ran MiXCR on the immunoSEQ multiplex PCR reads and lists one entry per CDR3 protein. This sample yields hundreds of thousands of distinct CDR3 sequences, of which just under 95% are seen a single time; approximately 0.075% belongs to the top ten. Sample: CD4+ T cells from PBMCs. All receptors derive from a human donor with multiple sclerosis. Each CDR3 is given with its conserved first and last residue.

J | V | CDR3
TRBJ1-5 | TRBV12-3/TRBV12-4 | CASSFARTGDSQPQHF
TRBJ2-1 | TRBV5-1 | CASSSPPSGGAVEQFF
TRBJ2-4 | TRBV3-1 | CASSQESRMVYF
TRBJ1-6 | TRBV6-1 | CASSEALGASWSYNSPLHF
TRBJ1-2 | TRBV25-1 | CASSESYGYTF
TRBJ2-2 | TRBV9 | CASSPFGTGELFF
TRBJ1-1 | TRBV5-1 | CASSWGQGNTEAFF
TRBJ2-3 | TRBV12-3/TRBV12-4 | CASRNEGLAARTDTQYF
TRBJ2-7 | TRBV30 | CAWSVRSSYEQYF
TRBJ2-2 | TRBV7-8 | CASSDQGAIGELFF
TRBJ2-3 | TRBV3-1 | CASSRGSDTQYF
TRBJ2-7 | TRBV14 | CASSPWTGGAEQYF
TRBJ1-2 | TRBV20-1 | CSARDDRKGGYTF
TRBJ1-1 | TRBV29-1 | CSVEEGGGTEAFF
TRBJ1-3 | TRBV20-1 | CSAVPGSSGNTIYF
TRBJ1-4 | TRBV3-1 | CASRSSGATNEKLFF
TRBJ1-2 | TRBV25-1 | CASSDSGPGSGYTF
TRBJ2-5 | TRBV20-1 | CSARGPPEGLAGLTETQYF
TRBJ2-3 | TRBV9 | CASGGVSTADTQYF
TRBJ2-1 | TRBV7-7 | CASSLEQGAYNEQFF
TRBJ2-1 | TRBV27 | CASSFRRDNEQFF
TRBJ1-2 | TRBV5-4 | CASTARWGNYGYTF
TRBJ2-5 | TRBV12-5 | CASGFRGETQYF
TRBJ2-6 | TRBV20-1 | CSARDSPGTGANVLTF
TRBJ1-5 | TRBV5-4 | CASSPGSEDDQPQHF
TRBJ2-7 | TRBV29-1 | CSVVDRGTYEQYF
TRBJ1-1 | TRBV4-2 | CASSQGGQGARTEAFF
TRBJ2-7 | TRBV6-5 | CASSYSEGYEQYF
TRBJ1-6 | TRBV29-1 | CSVEVSYNSPLHF
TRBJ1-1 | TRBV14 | CASSQDGLAEAFF
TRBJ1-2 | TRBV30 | CASQWEGGYGYTF
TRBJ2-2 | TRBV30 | CAWSVHRFGGNTGELFF
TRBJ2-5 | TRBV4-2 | CASSPGLGGRLGETQYF
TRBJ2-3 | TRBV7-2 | CASSSGGVADTQYF
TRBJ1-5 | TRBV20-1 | CSARDVGQGSNQPQHF
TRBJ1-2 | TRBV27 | CASSPSIRGQEGYTF
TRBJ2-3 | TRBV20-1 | CSAWTPAGPDTQYF
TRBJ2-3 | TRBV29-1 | CSVGVDTQYF
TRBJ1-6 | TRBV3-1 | CASSQDWSLHF
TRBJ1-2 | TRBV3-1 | CASSQDEGIYGYTF